The TCR beta chain under discussion was sequenced for a study of OX40 agonist ivuxolimab in advanced cancers. Findings and limits, study-wide: Expanded clones were, on average, more numerous in CD8+ T cells than in CD4+.

The table came from immunoSEQ multiplex PCR; TCRdb's copy has only in-frame clones and leaves some out. The sample records fewer than 20,000 clones, 78% being singletons. As to this clone: Its antigen is not identified.

V shed 5 bases and J shed 0 bases, with 13 bases lying between them. CDR1 LGHNA and CDR2 YNFKEQ come from the germline V gene. The CDR3 totals 15 residues. The input for sequencing was CD4+ or CD8+ T cells sorted from blood, taken in a trial of the OX40 agonist ivuxolimab. V usage is TRBV4-2 and J usage is TRBJ1-1, with a tentative D call TRBD1 (6 bases). This sequence originates from an adult with an advanced solid tumor such as melanoma, head and neck, liver or kidney cancer. CDR3 amino acids: CASSLEGHLNTEAFF. CDR3 nucleotide sequence: TGTGCCAGCAGCTTGGAGGGACACCTGAACACTGAAGCTTTCTTT.